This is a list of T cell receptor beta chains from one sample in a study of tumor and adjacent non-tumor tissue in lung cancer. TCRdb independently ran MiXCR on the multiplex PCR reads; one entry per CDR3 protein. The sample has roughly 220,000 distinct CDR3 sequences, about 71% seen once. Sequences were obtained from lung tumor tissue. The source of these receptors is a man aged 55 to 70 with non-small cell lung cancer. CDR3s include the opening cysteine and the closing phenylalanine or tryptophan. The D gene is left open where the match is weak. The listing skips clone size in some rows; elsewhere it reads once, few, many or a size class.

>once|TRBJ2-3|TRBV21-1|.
CTSSKNGPTLTDTQYF
TGTACCAGCAGCAAAAACGGCCCTACACTAACAGATACGCAGTATTTT
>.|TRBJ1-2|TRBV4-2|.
CASSQVGSGGGYVYTF
TGTGCCAGCAGCCAAGTAGGCTCAGGAGGTGGCTATGTCTACACCTTC
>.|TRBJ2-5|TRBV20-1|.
CSAPPGLVEETQYF
TGCAGTGCTCCTCCGGGGCTAGTGGAAGAGACCCAGTACTTC
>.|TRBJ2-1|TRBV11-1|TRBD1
CTSSLAWGRGLSRNSYNEQFF
TGTACCAGCAGCTTAGCTTGGGGCAGGGGGCTTAGCCGAAACTCCTACAATGAGCAGTTCTTC
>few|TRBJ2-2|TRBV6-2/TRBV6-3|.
CASRQETGELFF
TGTGCCAGCAGGCAGGAGACCGGGGAGCTGTTTTTT
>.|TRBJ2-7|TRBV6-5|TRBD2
CAISSGGVYEQYF
TGTGCCATCAGTTCGGGGGGTGTATACGAGCAGTACTTC
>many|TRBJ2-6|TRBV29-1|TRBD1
CSVGGRGSTGANVLTF
TGCAGCGTCGGAGGCAGGGGGTCGACTGGGGCCAACGTCCTGACTTTC
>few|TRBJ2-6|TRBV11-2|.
CASSPIVGANVLTF
TGTGCCAGCAGTCCGATCGTTGGGGCCAACGTCCTGACTTTC
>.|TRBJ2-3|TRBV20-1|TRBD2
CIAIGLARTDTQYF
TGCATTGCGATAGGACTAGCGAGGACAGATACGCAGTATTTT
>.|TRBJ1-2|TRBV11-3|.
CASSSEGQVILNYGYTF
TGTGCCAGCAGCAGTGAGGGGCAGGTGATCCTCAACTATGGCTACACCTTC
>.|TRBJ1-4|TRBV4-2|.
CASSQDVVREKLFF
TGTGCCAGCAGCCAAGACGTGGTCCGTGAAAAACTGTTTTTT
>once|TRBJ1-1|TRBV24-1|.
CATNDATDPSEAFF
TGTGCCACCAATGATGCGACAGATCCATCTGAAGCCTTCTTT
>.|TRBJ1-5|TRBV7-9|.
CASSLEIDQPQHF
TGTGCCAGCAGCTTAGAGATCGATCAGCCCCAGCATTTT
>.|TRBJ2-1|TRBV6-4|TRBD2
CASSDSGLAGGYEQFF
TGTGCCAGCAGTGACTCCGGACTAGCGGGGGGATATGAGCAGTTCTTC
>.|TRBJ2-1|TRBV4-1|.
CASSQGELVGDRVEQFF
TGCGCCAGCAGCCAAGGCGAACTAGTGGGTGACCGTGTTGAGCAGTTCTTC
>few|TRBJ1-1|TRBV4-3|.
CASSQDRRTEAFF
TGCGCCAGCAGCCAAGACAGACGCACTGAAGCTTTCTTT
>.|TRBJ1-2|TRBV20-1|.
CSARGQQGYTF
TGCAGTGCTAGGGGCCAACAGGGCTACACCTTC
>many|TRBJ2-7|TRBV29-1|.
CSVVKAGSSYEQYF
TGCAGCGTTGTAAAGGCGGGGAGCTCCTACGAGCAGTACTTC
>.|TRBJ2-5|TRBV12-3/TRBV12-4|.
CASRPRHGANRETQYF
TGTGCAAGCAGACCCAGACATGGGGCTAACCGAGAGACCCAGTACTTC
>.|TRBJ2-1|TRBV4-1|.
CASSQETSLYYNEQFF
TGCGCCAGCAGCCAAGAAACTAGCCTTTACTACAATGAGCAGTTCTTC
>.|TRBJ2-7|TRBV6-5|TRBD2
CASKGIGLAGPREYF
TGTGCCAGCAAGGGAATAGGACTAGCGGGGCCCCGGGAGTACTTC
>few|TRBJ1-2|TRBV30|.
CAWSPRQAFYGYTF
TGTGCCTGGAGTCCCCGGCAGGCCTTCTATGGCTACACCTTC
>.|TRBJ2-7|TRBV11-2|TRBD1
CTSSLVWGQGFYEQYF
TGTACCAGCAGCTTAGTATGGGGACAGGGTTTCTACGAGCAGTACTTC
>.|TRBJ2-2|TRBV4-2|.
CASSQDGGNNTGELFF
TGTGCCAGCAGCCAAGACGGTGGCAACAACACCGGGGAGCTGTTTTTT
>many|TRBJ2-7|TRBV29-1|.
CSADLGATPYEQYF
TGCAGCGCTGACTTGGGGGCGACCCCCTACGAGCAGTACTTC
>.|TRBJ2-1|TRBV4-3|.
CASSQEEAGSNELFF
TGCGCCAGCAGCCAAGAAGAGGCGGGCTCCAATGAGCTGTTCTTC
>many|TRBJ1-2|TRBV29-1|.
CSVQGGGYGYTF
TGCAGCGTCCAAGGGGGTGGCTATGGCTACACCTTC
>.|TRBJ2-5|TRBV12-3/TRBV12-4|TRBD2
CASTPGGNGRQETQYF
TGTGCCAGCACCCCGGGGGGTAACGGGCGGCAAGAGACCCAGTACTTC
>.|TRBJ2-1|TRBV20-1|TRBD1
CSASRTGDWDEQFF
TGCAGTGCCTCGAGGACAGGGGACTGGGATGAGCAGTTCTTC
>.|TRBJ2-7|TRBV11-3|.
CARSPGGDAYEQYF
TGTGCCAGGAGCCCCGGGGGCGATGCCTACGAGCAGTACTTC
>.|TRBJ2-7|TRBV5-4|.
CASSSGNRSTEQYF
TGTGCCAGCAGCTCCGGGAATAGATCGACCGAGCAGTACTTC
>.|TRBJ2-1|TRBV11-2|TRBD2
CTSSIAGGYNEQFF
TGTACCAGCAGCATAGCGGGGGGGTACAATGAGCAGTTCTTC
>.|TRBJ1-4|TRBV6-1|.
CASREFTSFGASATNEKLFF
TGTGCCAGCCGTGAATTTACTTCTTTCGGGGCCTCGGCAACAAATGAAAAACTGTTTTTT
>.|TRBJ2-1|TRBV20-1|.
CSARTSVINEQFF
TGCAGTGCTAGAACTTCAGTTATCAATGAGCAGTTCTTC
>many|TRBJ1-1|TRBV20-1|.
CRGTTGVNTEAFF
TGCAGAGGAACGACGGGAGTGAACACTGAAGCTTTCTTT
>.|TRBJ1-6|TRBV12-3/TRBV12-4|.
CASSPDYNSPLHF
TGTGCCAGCAGTCCGGATTACAATTCACCCCTCCACTTT
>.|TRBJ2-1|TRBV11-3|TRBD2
CTSSLAGRIWEQFF
TGTACCAGCAGTTTAGCGGGAAGGATATGGGAGCAGTTCTTC
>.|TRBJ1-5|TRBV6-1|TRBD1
CASRDGTGGGPQHF
TGTGCGAGCAGGGACGGGACAGGGGGGGGGCCCCAGCATTTT
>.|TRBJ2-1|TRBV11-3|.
CAGNRTVDNEQFF
TGTGCCGGCAACCGGACAGTCGACAATGAGCAGTTCTTC
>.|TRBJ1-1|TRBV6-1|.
CASSVAGVGGAKAFF
TGTGCCAGCAGTGTAGCGGGGGTGGGGGGGGCTAAAGCTTTCTTT
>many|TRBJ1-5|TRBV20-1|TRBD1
CSARTDRGPRGNQPQHF
TGCAGTGCTAGAACCGACAGGGGGCCCCGCGGCAATCAGCCCCAGCATTTT
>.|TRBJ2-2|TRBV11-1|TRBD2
CASSSSGISTGELFF
TGTGCCAGCAGCTCCAGCGGGATAAGCACCGGGGAGCTGTTTTTT
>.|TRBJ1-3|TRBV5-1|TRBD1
CASSQNGQAGNTIYF
TGCGCCAGCAGCCAGAATGGACAGGCTGGAAACACCATATATTTT
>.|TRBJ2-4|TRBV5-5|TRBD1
CASSLQGQLPKNIQYF
TGTGCCAGCAGCTTGCAGGGACAGCTACCCAAAAACATTCAGTACTTC
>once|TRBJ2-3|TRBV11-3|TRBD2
CASTLGVLAGTDTQYF
TGTGCCAGCACCTTGGGCGTACTAGCGGGCACAGATACGCAATATTTT
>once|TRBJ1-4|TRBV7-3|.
CASSETATNEKLFF
TGTGCCAGCAGCGAGACAGCTACTAATGAAAAACTGTTTTTT
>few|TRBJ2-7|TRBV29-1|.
CSVEVPGYEQYF
TGCAGCGTTGAAGTACCGGGATACGAGCAGTACTTC
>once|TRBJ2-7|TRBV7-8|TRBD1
CASSFGGGTVPDEQYF
TGTGCCAGCAGCTTTGGAGGTGGGACAGTACCTGACGAGCAGTACTTC
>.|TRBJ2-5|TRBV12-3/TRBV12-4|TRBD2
CPSSFGTSGETQYF
TGTCCCAGCAGTTTTGGGACTAGTGGAGAGACCCAGTACTTC
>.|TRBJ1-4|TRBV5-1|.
CASSSGTPLQKLFF
TGCGCCAGCAGCTCGGGGACGCCCCTGCAAAAACTGTTTTTT
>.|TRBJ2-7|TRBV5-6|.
CASSPEQGHSYEQYF
TGTGCCAGCAGCCCCGAACAGGGTCATTCCTACGAGCAGTACTTC
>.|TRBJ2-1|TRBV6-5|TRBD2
CASSVRAGGSYYNEQFF
TGTGCCAGTAGTGTGCGGGCGGGAGGGAGCTACTACAATGAGCAATTCTTC
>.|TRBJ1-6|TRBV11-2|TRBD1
CASSQKTGTGLESPLHF
TGTGCCAGCAGCCAGAAAACGGGGACAGGGCTAGAATCACCTCTCCACTTT
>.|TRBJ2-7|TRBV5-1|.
CASSLAGPRYEQYF
TGCGCCAGCAGCTTGGCAGGACCGCGCTACGAGCAGTACTTC
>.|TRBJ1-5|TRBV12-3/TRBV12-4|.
CASSGPPPYGNQPQHF
TGTGCCAGCAGCGGACCTCCTCCCTACGGCAATCAGCCCCAGCATTTT
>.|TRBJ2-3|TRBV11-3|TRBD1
CAGSPGQGGTDTQYF
TGTGCCGGCAGCCCGGGACAGGGTGGAACAGATACGCAGTATTTT